This T cell receptor beta chain is from a study of T cells after yellow fever vaccination. This clonotype was detected many times. What it recognizes is unknown. 5'RACE template switching generated TCR cDNA, adding a universal primer site and UMIs. TCRdb re-derived calls from the 5' RACE reads in MiXCR, one entry per CDR3 protein. The sample has hundreds of thousands of distinct CDR3 sequences; 5.2% are singletons. Broader study findings: Most clones from primary vaccination were detected again post-booster (around 95% CD4, 88% CD8). Abundant clonotypes from the bulk population could have been carried over as contaminants into FACS-sorted repertoires.

The sequence came from a man between 18 and 29 years old who received the YFV17D yellow fever vaccine. This sample comprised CD4+ T cells sorted from PBMCs, obtained on the day of the yellow fever booster vaccination.

CDR3 in amino acids: CASSYRRTGGGYTF. For the CDR3, the DNA is TGTGCCAGCAGTTACCGGAGGACAGGCGGTGGCTACACCTTC. The chain employs TRBV6-5 and TRBJ1-2; TRBD1 aligns across 7 bases. The CDR3 is 14 residues long. Looked up from germline, CDR1 is MNHEY and CDR2 is SVGAGI. Trimming took 2 bases from V and 7 from J; bases not matched to a gene: 7.